These 13 T cell receptor beta chains came from one sample sequenced in a study of shared clonotypes between healthy human individuals. TCRdb's table, derived via immunoSEQ multiplex PCR, lists solely in-frame clones and lacks some. The sample holds over a million clones; roughly 80% are singletons and the top ten take about 1.4%. Material for sequencing was memory CD4+ T cells sorted from blood. Subset described: CD45RA-negative fraction. These receptors originate from a man aged 18-30 years in good health.

This clone was observed a handful of times. The chain combines TRBV2 with TRBJ1-2; D is unresolved. This CDR3 has 11 amino acids. Germline CDR1 is SNHLY and CDR2 is FYNNEI. The V end lost 6 bases, the J end lost 5 bases, and 7 bases lay between the germline ends. CDR3 DNA: TGTGCCAGCAGACCTCATTATGGCTACACCTTC. Its translation: CASRPHYGYTF.

The chain recombines TRBV18 with TRBJ2-1; the match to TRBD2 covers 8 bases. With 2 bases clipped from V and 9 bases from J, the junction kept 9 bases outside the gene matches. CDR1 and CDR2 (germline): KGHSH, LQKENI. The CDR3 loop spans 15 amino acids. CDR3 sequence reads: CASSPYRGLGSEQFF. In DNA form, the CDR3 reads TGTGCCAGCTCACCATATAGGGGACTAGGTAGTGAGCAGTTCTTC.

Only one count was recorded for this clone. V gene TRBV7-3 combines with J gene TRBJ2-7; D perhaps matches TRBD1 (6 bases). The CDR3 spans 14 residues. V lost 2 bases, J lost 6 bases, and 14 bases lay in between. The germline V gene encodes CDR1 SGHTA and CDR2 FQGTGA. This CDR3 reads CASSLGTSSSEQYF. The CDR3 DNA reads TGTGCCAGCAGCTTAGGGACAAGTTCATCCGAGCAGTACTTC. Drawing the rest from reference TRBV7-3 and TRBJ2-7, the complete variable domain is GAGVSQTPSNKVTEKGKYVELRCDPISGHTALYWYRQSLGQGPEFLIYFQGTGAADDSGLPNDRFFAVRPEGSVSTLKIQRTERGDSAVYLCASSLGTSSSEQYFGPGTRLTVT.

About this clone itself: The sample contains more than one DNA sequence encoding this CDR3. The V call is TRBV28, the J call TRBJ1-5; the D is unclear. Trimming stripped 6 bases from V and 4 bases from J, with 7 bases between. The V gene's germline CDR1 is MDHEN and CDR2 SYDVKM. The CDR3 runs 12 residues. The CDR3 loop reads CASSPLNQPQHF. Written as DNA, the CDR3 is TGTGCCAGCAGCCCCCTAAATCAGCCCCAGCATTTT.

With respect to this clone: Other nucleotide sequences from this sample produce the same CDR3. V gene TRBV5-1 combines with J gene TRBJ1-4, with D maybe TRBD1 (6 bases). Germline CDR1 reads SGHRS; CDR2 reads YFSETQ. The CDR3 sequence is 14 residues long. The ends were cut back, 2 bases at V and 1 base at J, with 6 bases in the middle. CDR3 amino acids: CASSLQGTNEKLFF. CDR3 bases: TGCGCCAGCAGCTTACAGGGAACTAATGAAAAACTGTTTTTT.

This clone was detected only once. An end of the junction differs from the germline gene, which may be a read error. V and J are TRBV5-5 and TRBJ1-1; D gene unclear. The CDR3 has 13 residues. The germline CDR1 and CDR2 sequences are SGHKS and YYEKEE (reference sequence). The DNA of the CDR3 is TGTGCCAGCAGGTTGGTCTCGAACACTGAAGCTTTCTTT. Protein sequence: CASRLVSNTEAFF.

The rearrangement uses TRBV6-5 and TRBJ1-6; the D gene is possibly TRBD1 (5 bases). Germline V gene lookup returns CDR1 MNHEY and CDR2 SVGAGI. The CDR3 length is 12 residues. With 2 bases removed from V and 10 bases from J, the gap between germline ends came to 6 bases. CDR3 protein: CASSYGDSPLHF. The DNA of the CDR3 is TGTGCCAGCAGTTACGGGGACTCACCCCTCCACTTT.

This chain links TRBV19 with TRBJ1-5, with 7 bases matching TRBD1. Looked up from germline, CDR1 is LNHDA and CDR2 is SQIVND (reference sequence). The CDR3 loop spans 15 amino acids. The V gene end was trimmed by 5 bases and the J gene end by 6 bases; junction bases not matched to a gene: 10. In nucleotides, the CDR3 is TGTGCCAGTAGTCCTACTGAGGGGGCCGGTCAGCCCCAGCATTTT. This codes for CASSPTEGAGQPQHF.

The V call is TRBV5-6, the J call TRBJ2-5; D gene uncertain. The germline gives CDR1 SGHDT, CDR2 YYEEEE. Trimming cost V 0 bases and J 4 bases, with 16 bases left between them. The CDR3 is 16 residues long. For the CDR3, the DNA is TGTGCCAGCAGCTTGGCCCAGTCGCTCCTAAGAGAGACCCAGTACTTC. Its translation: CASSLAQSLLRETQYF.

The chain joins TRBV9 to TRBJ2-7; D remains unclear. The CDR3 loop spans 13 amino acids. In germline, CDR1 is SGDLS, CDR2 YYNGEE. Deletions cut 4 bases from V and 7 bases from J, with 15 bases between. The CDR3 DNA follows: TGTGCCAGCAGCCCCATCCCCGGGTGGGAGCAGTACTTC. This sequence encodes CASSPIPGWEQYF.

This chain joins TRBV5-6 and TRBJ2-7; TRBD2 matches 7 bases. V shed 0 bases and J 13 bases; nucleotides not matched to a gene: 16. There are 15 residues in the CDR3. Germline V gene data show CDR1 as SGHDT and CDR2 as YYEEEE. CDR3 DNA sequence: TGTGCCAGCAGCTTGGCATATGGCAGGAAGAGCGGGGCTTACTTC. Translating it yields CASSLAYGRKSGAYF.

This clone was counted a single time. The V gene is TRBV4-3, the J gene TRBJ2-7; TRBD2 matches at 10 bases. The CDR3 runs to 19 residues. CDR1 is LGHNA, CDR2 YSLEER, per germline. Losses at the gene ends were 0 bases for V and 0 bases for J; bases not matched to a gene: 11. DNA for the CDR3: TGCGCCAGCAGCCAAGATCGAGGGTTGGGGACTAGCGACTCCTACGAGCAGTACTTC. Translating gives CASSQDRGLGTSDSYEQYF.

The chain links TRBV11-2 to TRBJ2-7; TRBD1 matches 8 bases. Looked up from germline, CDR1 is SGHAT and CDR2 is FQNNGV. With V trimmed by 4 bases and J by 6 bases, 8 bases remained unmatched. This CDR3 contains 14 residues. The DNA for the CDR3 is TGTGCCAGCAGCTCTATGACAGGGGTGGGCGAGCAGTACTTC. Protein: CASSSMTGVGEQYF.